A single sample gave rise to the 28 T cell receptor beta chains below, sequenced in a study of spatial heterogeneity in lung cancer. TCRdb reanalysed the 5' RACE reads using MiXCR and keeps one entry per CDR3 protein. The sample has 4,400 or so distinct CDR3 sequences, 9.5% to 15% seen once. The antigens these receptors bind are not known. Points from the study as a whole: Counts that tracked tumor mutation counts were those of expanded intratumoral alpha and beta TCRs.

Time point denoted: sample taken at primary tumor resection. This specimen consisted of lung tumor tissue, obtained at surgery. The receptors originated from a male donor with early-stage non-small cell lung cancer.

This clonotype was seen many times. This chain uses TRBV20-1 with TRBJ2-3, with 8 bases identical to TRBD2. The V gene's germline CDR1 is DFQATT and CDR2 SNEGSKA (reference sequence). Trimming cost V 2 bases and J 6 bases; bases outside gene matches: 7. The CDR3 length is 14 residues. In DNA, the CDR3 is TGCAGTGCTAGACCGGGGGGGGGCCACGATACGCAGTATTTT. Residues: CSARPGGGHDTQYF.

This clonotype came up many times. This sequence joins TRBV7-3 and TRBJ2-5; D is perhaps TRBD1 (6 bases). The CDR3 is 16 amino acids. V lost 5 bases to trimming and J lost 5 bases, with 21 bases between them. CDR1 and CDR2 (germline): SGHTA, FQGTGA. The CDR3 DNA is TGTGCCAGCAGCCCAACCGACAGGAACAAGAGGGAGACCCAGTACTTC. Its translation is CASSPTDRNKRETQYF.

The chain combines TRBV18 with TRBJ2-3; TRBD2 matches 10 bases. After removal of 2 bases from V and 1 base from J, the junction contained 3 bases not matched to a gene. The CDR3 totals 16 residues. CDR1 KGHSH and CDR2 LQKENI come from the germline V gene. CDR3: CASSPATSGGTDTQYF. CDR3 nucleotide sequence: TGTGCCAGCTCACCAGCTACTAGCGGGGGCACAGATACGCAGTATTTT.

This clonotype counts as large. The chain carries TRBV19 and TRBJ2-3; 10 nucleotides match TRBD2. The CDR3 is 15 residues long. Germline V gives CDR1 LNHDA, CDR2 SQIVND (reference sequence). V was clipped by 4 bases and J by 1 base; unmatched bases: 2. CDR3 sequence: CASSTGLAGTDTQYF. The CDR3 region has the DNA TGTGCCAGTAGTACCGGACTAGCGGGCACAGATACGCAGTATTTT.

This clonotype is large (0.1 to 1%) by share. The V gene is TRBV4-3, the J gene TRBJ2-2, with 16 bases aligning to TRBD2. This CDR3 is built from 17 residues. Unmatched junction bases numbered 4, after V lost 3 bases and J lost 6 bases. Germline values: CDR1 LGHNA, CDR2 YSLEER. Here the CDR3 DNA reads TGCGCCAGCAGCCAGGGACTAGCGGGAGGGCCCGCCGGGGAGCTGTTTTTT. It yields the protein CASSQGLAGGPAGELFF.

This clonotype is judged medium-sized. The V and J genes are TRBV12-3 or TRBV12-4 and TRBJ2-1; D remains ambiguous. The CDR3 covers 13 residues. Trimming cost V 3 bases and J 7 bases, with 10 bases left between them. The CDR3 region is CASSFLTSNEQFF. The CDR3 coding sequence is TGTGCCAGCAGTTTCCTGACTTCGAATGAGCAGTTCTTC.

This clonotype is medium-sized (0.01 to 0.1%) within its sample. The rearrangement uses TRBV6-2 or TRBV6-3 and TRBJ2-7; 7 nucleotides agree with TRBD1. The CDR3 loop spans 14 amino acids. Trimming cost V 6 bases and J 2 bases; bases outside gene matches: 7. Germline CDR1 is MNHEY and CDR2 is SVGEGT. CDR3 sequence (DNA): TGTGCCAGCAGCCGGACAGGAGGCCCCTACGAGCAGTACTTC. This sequence encodes CASSRTGGPYEQYF.

By share, this clonotype counts as medium-sized. The rearrangement uses TRBV29-1 and TRBJ2-5; the D gene is possibly TRBD2 (7 bases). CDR3 length: 15 amino acids. V lost 1 base, J lost 4 bases, and 16 bases lay in between. The germline gives CDR1 SQVTM, CDR2 ANQGSEA. The chain's CDR3 is CSVEVVRGAGETQYF. CDR3 in DNA: TGCAGCGTTGAAGTCGTCCGGGGGGCGGGAGAGACCCAGTACTTC. The variable domain in full, with the rest retrieved from reference TRBV29-1 and TRBJ2-5, is SAVISQKPSRDICQRGTSLTIQCQVDSQVTMMFWYRQQPGQSLTLIATANQGSEATYESGFVIDKFPISRPNLTFSTLTVSNMSPEDSSIYLCSVEVVRGAGETQYFGPGTRLLVL.

This chain uses TRBV6-5 with TRBJ2-1; 10 bases fit TRBD1. V lost 0 bases to trimming and J lost 9 bases; unmatched junction nucleotides: 8. The CDR3 has 16 amino acids. CDR1 MNHEY and CDR2 SVGAGI come from the germline V gene. As DNA, the CDR3 is TGTGCCAGCAGTTACTCGAGTAGACAGGGGGCCGCTGAGCAGTTCTTC. Its translation: CASSYSSRQGAAEQFF.

This clonotype was seen ten or more times. The chain couples TRBV29-1 to TRBJ1-2; 8 bases align to TRBD1. CDR1 is SQVTM and CDR2 is ANQGSEA in the germline V gene. The CDR3 loop spans 16 amino acids. Germline trimming cut 6 bases from V and 7 bases from J; bases unmatched to any gene: 19. This CDR3 is CSVARDRNYGNGGYTF. In DNA form, the CDR3 reads TGCAGCGTAGCTAGGGACAGGAACTACGGCAATGGTGGCTACACCTTC.

Within the sample, this clonotype is large. V gene TRBV7-3 combines with J gene TRBJ2-2; 8 nucleotides agree with TRBD1. The CDR3 is 15 amino acids. The V gene's germline CDR1 is SGHTA and CDR2 FQGTGA. V was clipped by 2 bases and J by 1 base; unmatched bases: 0. The CDR3 loop reads CASSLGQGNTGELFF. The CDR3 nucleotides read TGTGCCAGCAGCTTAGGACAGGGGAACACCGGGGAGCTGTTTTTT. Based on the CDR3 plus reference TRBV7-3 and TRBJ2-2, the full variable domain is GAGVSQTPSNKVTEKGKYVELRCDPISGHTALYWYRQSLGQGPEFLIYFQGTGAADDSGLPNDRFFAVRPEGSVSTLKIQRTERGDSAVYLCASSLGQGNTGELFFGEGSRLTVL.

This clonotype is medium-sized in the sample. The CDR3 here is CSASGGTSGQETQYF. The CDR3 coding sequence is TGCAGTGCTAGTGGAGGGACTAGCGGCCAAGAGACCCAGTACTTC. This chain uses TRBV20-1 with TRBJ2-5; 11 bases match TRBD2. Germline assignment: CDR1 DFQATT and CDR2 SNEGSKA (reference sequence). J gave up 1 base and V 3 bases, and 4 bases lay outside the gene matches. The CDR3 has 15 amino acids.

This chain joins TRBV2 and TRBJ2-3; D not resolved. The V and J ends lost 7 bases and 3 bases respectively, with 17 bases between them. CDR3 length equals 15 residues. CDR1 is SNHLY, CDR2 FYNNEI, per germline. This CDR3 reads CASTSTPMGTDTQYF. CDR3 bases: TGTGCCAGCACCTCCACTCCGATGGGAACAGATACGCAGTATTTT.

The CDR3 region has the DNA TGTGCCAGCAGCCAACGAAGCGGGGGCTACGAGCAGTACTTC. Translation gives CASSQRSGGYEQYF. The chain combines TRBV16 with TRBJ2-7; 8 bases align to TRBD2. This CDR3 has 14 residues. The germline gives CDR1 KGHSY, CDR2 FQNENV. The ends lost 2 bases at V and 3 bases at J; junction bases unmatched: 3.

This clonotype was detected many times. V and J are TRBV18 and TRBJ1-1; D gene uncertain. The germline V and J ends were trimmed by 1 base and 5 bases, with 20 bases remaining between them. CDR3 length: 17 residues. Germline lookup yields CDR1 KGHSH and CDR2 LQKENI. The CDR3 protein is CASSPRVAVEESTEAFF. The DNA of the CDR3 is TGTGCCAGCTCACCACGGGTAGCAGTCGAAGAATCGACTGAAGCTTTCTTT.

This clonotype showed up many times. The gene calls are TRBV5-1 and TRBJ2-2; TRBD2 agrees at 10 bases. This CDR3 comprises 15 residues. V gave up 4 bases and J gave up 5 bases; unmatched junction bases: 5. Germline V CDR1 and CDR2: SGHRS, YFSETQ. The CDR3 protein is CASSLGLARTGELFF. The CDR3 region has the DNA TGCGCCAGCAGCCTGGGACTAGCGCGGACCGGGGAGCTGTTTTTT.

This clonotype has ten or more counts. The gene calls are TRBV19 and TRBJ1-6; D gene ambiguous. Germline V gene sequence: CDR1 LNHDA, CDR2 SQIVND (reference sequence). This CDR3 comprises 13 residues. V was pared by 5 bases and J by 5 bases, with 7 bases between. Here the CDR3 reads CASSPTNNSPLHF. In DNA form, the CDR3 reads TGTGCCAGTAGTCCGACTAATAATTCACCCCTCCACTTT.

This clonotype was seen only a few times. The J gene is TRBJ2-5, the V gene TRBV28; 9 bases line up with TRBD1. The germline V gene has CDR1 MDHEN and CDR2 SYDVKM. V lost 4 bases and J lost 5; bases outside the gene matches: 2. This CDR3 contains 13 residues. CDR3 residues: CASSSTGGETQYF. The CDR3 coding sequence is TGTGCCAGCAGTTCGACAGGGGGGGAGACCCAGTACTTC.

This clonotype is medium-sized in the sample. V and J are TRBV4-3 and TRBJ2-1, with 7 positions matching TRBD2. The CDR3 totals 15 residues. The germline V gene has CDR1 LGHNA and CDR2 YSLEER. The junction had 11 bases not matched to a gene; V was cut back by 4 bases and J by 8 bases. The CDR3 DNA reads TGCGCCAGCAGCCCCGAGGGGCGGGAGTTCGATGAGCAGTTCTTC. Its translation is CASSPEGREFDEQFF.

This clonotype appeared many times. This chain joins TRBV7-3 and TRBJ2-1, with TRBD2 matching 14 bases. Per the germline V gene, CDR1 is SGHTA and CDR2 is FQGTGA. Losses at the gene ends were 5 bases for V and 10 bases for J; bases not matched to a gene: 13. This CDR3 is built from 17 residues. CDR3 coding DNA: TGTGCCAGCAGCCCCCGCGGGACTAGCGGGGGTTCGGGCGAGCAGTTCTTC. Encoded protein: CASSPRGTSGGSGEQFF.

This clonotype qualifies as medium-sized. The chain uses TRBV7-2 and TRBJ2-3, with D perhaps assigned TRBD1 or TRBD2 (5 bases each). From germline, CDR1 is SGHTA and CDR2 FQGNSA. Trimming took off 2 bases at V and 5 bases at J, with 14 bases between the two ends. The CDR3 runs to 15 residues. The CDR3 reads CASSLNRGAGDTQYF. DNA for the CDR3: TGTGCCAGCAGCTTAAATCGTGGGGCGGGAGATACGCAGTATTTT.

By share, this clonotype ranks as large. The rearrangement joins TRBV11-2 to TRBJ2-7; tentatively, D is TRBD1 (5 bases). This CDR3 spans 12 amino acids. CDR1 is SGHAT and CDR2 is FQNNGV in the germline V gene. V lost 6 bases and J 1 base, leaving 7 bases between the germline ends. CDR3 residues: CASRSGSYEQYF. In nucleotides, the CDR3 is TGTGCCAGCAGGTCAGGGTCCTACGAGCAGTACTTC.

This clonotype was recorded at least ten times. This chain connects TRBV20-1 to TRBJ2-1; 9 nucleotides line up with TRBD2. The CDR3 is 13 residues long. CDR1 DFQATT and CDR2 SNEGSKA come from the germline V gene (reference sequence). V gave up 5 bases and J gave up 7 bases; unmatched junction bases: 6. For the CDR3, the DNA is TGCAGTGCTCCCGAGCGGGGGGCGAATGAGCAGTTCTTC. Translated, it gives CSAPERGANEQFF.

This clonotype was counted many times. This chain connects TRBV9 to TRBJ2-5; TRBD2 matches at 12 bases. After removal of 1 base from V and 5 bases from J, the junction contained 6 bases not matched to a gene. This CDR3 is built from 16 residues. Germline loops: CDR1 SGDLS, CDR2 YYNGEE. In nucleotides, the CDR3 is TGTGCCAGCAGCGTACTAGCGGGAGGGCCGGGGGAGACCCAGTACTTC. Its protein is CASSVLAGGPGETQYF.

This clonotype is classed as medium-sized. The J gene is TRBJ2-7, the V gene TRBV5-6; 11 bases map to TRBD2. With V trimmed by 5 bases and J by 4 bases, 5 bases remained unmatched. CDR3 length: 14 residues. The V gene's germline CDR1 is SGHDT and CDR2 YYEEEE. CDR3 residues: CASRPTSGGYEQYF. CDR3 DNA sequence: TGTGCCAGCAGACCAACTAGCGGGGGATACGAGCAGTACTTC.

The sample holds one count of this clonotype. The chain joins TRBV6-5 to TRBJ2-3; D perhaps matches TRBD2 (5 bases). The CDR3 runs 15 residues. The V gene lost 5 bases and the J gene lost 1 base, with 13 bases spanning the gap. CDR1 MNHEY and CDR2 SVGAGI come from the germline V gene. CDR3 in DNA: TGTGCCAGCAGTCTACGGGGAGAGGGCACAGATACGCAGTATTTT. This sequence encodes CASSLRGEGTDTQYF.

Many counts were recorded for this clonotype. The chain has TRBV19 and TRBJ1-5; 10 bases match TRBD1. This CDR3 has 16 residues. Germline values: CDR1 LNHDA, CDR2 SQIVND (reference sequence). The V segment lost 5 bases and the J segment 7 bases; nucleotides outside the gene matches: 11. CDR3 residues: CASSLWRDRGRQPQHF. CDR3 coding DNA: TGTGCCAGTAGTCTTTGGAGGGACAGGGGACGACAGCCCCAGCATTTT.

This clonotype is termed medium-sized. The genes are TRBV18 and TRBJ2-7; 7 bases match TRBD1. V dropped 3 bases and J dropped 6; count of bases not matched to a gene: 8. This CDR3 is built from 14 residues. Germline assignment: CDR1 KGHSH and CDR2 LQKENI. The CDR3 sequence: CASSPGQSLREQYF. As DNA, the CDR3 is TGTGCCAGCTCACCGGGACAGAGCCTACGCGAGCAGTACTTC.